The source of this T cell receptor beta chain is a study of T cells in Graves' hyperthyroidism and ophthalmopathy. Regions amplified from RNA transcripts were the TCR beta CDR3 regions. Using the HTBI primer set, a first-round RT-PCR was run on the TCR CDR3. TCRdb fed the multiplex PCR reads into MiXCR, producing one record per CDR3 protein. Here the sample spans about 690,000 distinct CDR3 sequences, 15% to 20% being singletons. V shed 6 bases, J shed 7 bases, and the junction held 5 bases outside the gene matches. The CDR3 runs 14 residues. This clonotype was seen many times. Stability of Graves' hyperthyroidism was defined as absent ophthalmopathy progression within 18 months.

The specimen was blood. The sequence was collected from a man aged 50-59 years with Graves' hyperthyroidism. V and J are TRBV12-3 or TRBV12-4 and TRBJ1-6, with 8 bases lining up with TRBD1. Here the CDR3 DNA reads TGTGCCAGCAGACGCCGACAGGGGAATTCACCCCTCCACTTT. Translation gives CASRRRQGNSPLHF.